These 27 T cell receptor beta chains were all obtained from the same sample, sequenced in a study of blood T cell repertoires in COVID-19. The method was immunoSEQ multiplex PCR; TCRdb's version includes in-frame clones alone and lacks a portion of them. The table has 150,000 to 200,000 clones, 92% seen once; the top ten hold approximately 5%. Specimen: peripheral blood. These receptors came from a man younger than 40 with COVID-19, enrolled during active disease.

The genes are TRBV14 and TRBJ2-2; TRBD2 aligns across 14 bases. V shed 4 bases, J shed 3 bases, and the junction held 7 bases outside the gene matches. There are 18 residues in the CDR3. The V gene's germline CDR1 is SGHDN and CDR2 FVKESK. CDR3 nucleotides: TGTGCCAGCAGCCCCCAGACTAGCGGGAGGGCCTACACCGGGGAGCTGTTTTTT. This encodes CASSPQTSGRAYTGELFF.

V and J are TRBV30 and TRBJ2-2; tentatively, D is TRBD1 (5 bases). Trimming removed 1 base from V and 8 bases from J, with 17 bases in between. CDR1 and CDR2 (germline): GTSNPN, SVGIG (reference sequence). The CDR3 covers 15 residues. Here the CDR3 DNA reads TGTGCCTGGAGTGGGGGCAGGGTGACAGTGGGGGAGCTGTTTTTT. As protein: CAWSGGRVTVGELFF.

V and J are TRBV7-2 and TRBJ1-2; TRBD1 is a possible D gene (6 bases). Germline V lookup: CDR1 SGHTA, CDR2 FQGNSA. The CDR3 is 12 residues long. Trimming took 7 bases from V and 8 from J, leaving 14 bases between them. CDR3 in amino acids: CASTPGGGGYTF. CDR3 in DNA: TGTGCCAGCACCCCGGGGGGCGGGGGCTACACCTTC.

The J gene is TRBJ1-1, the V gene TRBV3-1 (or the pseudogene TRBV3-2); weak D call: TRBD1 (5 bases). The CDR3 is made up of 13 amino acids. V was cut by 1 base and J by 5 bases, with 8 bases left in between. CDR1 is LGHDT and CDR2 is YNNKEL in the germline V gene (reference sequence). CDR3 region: CASSQAAGTEAFF. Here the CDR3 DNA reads TGTGCCAGCAGCCAAGCGGCAGGGACTGAAGCTTTCTTT.

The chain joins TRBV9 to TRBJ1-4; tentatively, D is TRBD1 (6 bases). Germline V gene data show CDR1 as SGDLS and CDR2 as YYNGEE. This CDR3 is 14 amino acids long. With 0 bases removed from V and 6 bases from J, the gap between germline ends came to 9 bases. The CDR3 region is CASSVGAGDEKLFF. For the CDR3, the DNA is TGTGCCAGCAGCGTAGGAGCAGGGGATGAAAAACTGTTTTTT.

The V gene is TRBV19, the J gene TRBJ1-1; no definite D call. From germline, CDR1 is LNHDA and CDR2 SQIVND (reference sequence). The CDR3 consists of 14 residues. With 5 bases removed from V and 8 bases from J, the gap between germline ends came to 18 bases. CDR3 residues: CASSFPPGTREAFF. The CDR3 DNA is TGTGCCAGTAGTTTCCCACCGGGAACACGGGAAGCTTTCTTT.

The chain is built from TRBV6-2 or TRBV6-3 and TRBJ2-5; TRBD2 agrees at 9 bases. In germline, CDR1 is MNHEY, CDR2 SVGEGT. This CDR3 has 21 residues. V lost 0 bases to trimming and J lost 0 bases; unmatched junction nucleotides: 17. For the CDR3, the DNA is TGTGCCAGCAGTTACTCGAGACCGAGGCCCACAAGCGGGGGGAACCAAGAGACCCAGTACTTC. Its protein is CASSYSRPRPTSGGNQETQYF.

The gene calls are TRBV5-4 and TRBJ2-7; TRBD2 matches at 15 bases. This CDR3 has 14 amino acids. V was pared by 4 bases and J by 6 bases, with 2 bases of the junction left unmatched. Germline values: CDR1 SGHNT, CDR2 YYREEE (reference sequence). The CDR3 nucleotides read TGTGCCAGCAGCCTGGGACTAGCGGGAGGCGAGCAGTACTTC. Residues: CASSLGLAGGEQYF.

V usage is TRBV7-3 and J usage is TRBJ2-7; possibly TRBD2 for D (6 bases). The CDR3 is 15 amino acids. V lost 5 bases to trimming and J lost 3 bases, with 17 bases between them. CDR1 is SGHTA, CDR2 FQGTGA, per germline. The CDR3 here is CASSVAGTPGYEQYF. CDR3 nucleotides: TGTGCCAGCAGCGTCGCCGGGACTCCCGGCTACGAGCAGTACTTC.

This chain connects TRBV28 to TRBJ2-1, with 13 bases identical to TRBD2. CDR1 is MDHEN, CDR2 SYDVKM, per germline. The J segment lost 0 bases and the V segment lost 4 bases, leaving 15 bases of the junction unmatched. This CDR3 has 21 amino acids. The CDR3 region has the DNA TGTGCCAGCAGTTCCCCTTCGACTAGCGGGAGGACCAGTTACTCCTACAATGAGCAGTTCTTC. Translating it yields CASSSPSTSGRTSYSYNEQFF.

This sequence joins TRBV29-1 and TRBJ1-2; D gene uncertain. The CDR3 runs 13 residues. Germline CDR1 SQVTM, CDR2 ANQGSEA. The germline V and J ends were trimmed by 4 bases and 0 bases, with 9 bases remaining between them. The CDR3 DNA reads TGCAGCGTTGTCGACGGGACTAACTATGGCTACACCTTC. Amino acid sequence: CSVVDGTNYGYTF.

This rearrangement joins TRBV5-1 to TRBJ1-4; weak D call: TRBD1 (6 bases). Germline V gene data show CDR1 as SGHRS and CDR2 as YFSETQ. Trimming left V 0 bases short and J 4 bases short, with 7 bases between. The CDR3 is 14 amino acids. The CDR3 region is CASSLGQVNEKLFF. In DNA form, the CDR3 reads TGCGCCAGCAGCTTGGGACAGGTTAATGAAAAACTGTTTTTT.

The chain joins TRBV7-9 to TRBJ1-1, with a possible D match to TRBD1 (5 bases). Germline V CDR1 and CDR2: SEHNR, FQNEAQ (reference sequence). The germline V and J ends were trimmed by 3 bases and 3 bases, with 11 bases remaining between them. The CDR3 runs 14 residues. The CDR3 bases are TGTGCCAGCAGCTTGAGGGCGGGGGACACTGAAGCTTTCTTT. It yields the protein CASSLRAGDTEAFF.

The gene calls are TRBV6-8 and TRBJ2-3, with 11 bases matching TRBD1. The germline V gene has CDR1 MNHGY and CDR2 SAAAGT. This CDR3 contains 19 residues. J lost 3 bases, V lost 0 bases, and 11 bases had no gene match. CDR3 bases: TGTGCCAGCAGTTACTCGATTTGCTCCGGGACAGGGGGGACAGATACGCAGTATTTT. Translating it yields CASSYSICSGTGGTDTQYF.

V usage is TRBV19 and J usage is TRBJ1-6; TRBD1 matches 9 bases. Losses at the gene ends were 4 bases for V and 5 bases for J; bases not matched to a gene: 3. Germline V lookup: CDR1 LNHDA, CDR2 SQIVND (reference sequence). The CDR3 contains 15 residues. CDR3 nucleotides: TGTGCCAGTAGTAGAGGACAGGGGAATAATTCACCCCTCCACTTT. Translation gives CASSRGQGNNSPLHF.

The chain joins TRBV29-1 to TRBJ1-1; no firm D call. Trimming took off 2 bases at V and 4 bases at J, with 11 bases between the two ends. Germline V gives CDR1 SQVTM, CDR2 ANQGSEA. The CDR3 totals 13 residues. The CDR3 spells CSVEKTRATEAFF. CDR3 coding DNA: TGCAGCGTTGAAAAGACGAGGGCCACTGAAGCTTTCTTT.

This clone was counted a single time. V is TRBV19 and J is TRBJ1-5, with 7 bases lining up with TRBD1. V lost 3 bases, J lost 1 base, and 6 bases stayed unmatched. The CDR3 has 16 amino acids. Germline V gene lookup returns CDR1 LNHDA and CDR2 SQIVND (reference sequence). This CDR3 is CASSIMTRGSNQPQHF. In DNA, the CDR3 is TGTGCCAGTAGTATTATGACCAGGGGGAGCAATCAGCCCCAGCATTTT.

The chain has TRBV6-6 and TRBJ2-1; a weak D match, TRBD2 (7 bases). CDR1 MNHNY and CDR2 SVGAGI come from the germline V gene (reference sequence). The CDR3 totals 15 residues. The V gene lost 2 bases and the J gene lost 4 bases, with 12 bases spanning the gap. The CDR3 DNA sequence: TGTGCCAGCAGTTACGGGGGGGGCTCTTACAATGAGCAGTTCTTC. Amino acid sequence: CASSYGGGSYNEQFF.

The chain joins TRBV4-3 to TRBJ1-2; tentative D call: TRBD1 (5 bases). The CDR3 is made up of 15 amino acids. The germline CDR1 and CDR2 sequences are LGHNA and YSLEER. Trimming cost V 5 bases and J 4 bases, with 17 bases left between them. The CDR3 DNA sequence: TGCGCCAGCAGCTATGCGGGGGTAGGGACCTATGGCTACACCTTC. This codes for CASSYAGVGTYGYTF.

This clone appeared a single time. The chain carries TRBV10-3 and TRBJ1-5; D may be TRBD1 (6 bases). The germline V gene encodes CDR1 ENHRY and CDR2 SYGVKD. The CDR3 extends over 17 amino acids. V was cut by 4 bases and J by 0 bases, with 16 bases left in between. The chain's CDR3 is CAISGARTESSNQPQHF. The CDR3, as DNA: TGTGCCATCAGTGGGGCAAGGACAGAGTCTAGCAATCAGCCCCAGCATTTT.

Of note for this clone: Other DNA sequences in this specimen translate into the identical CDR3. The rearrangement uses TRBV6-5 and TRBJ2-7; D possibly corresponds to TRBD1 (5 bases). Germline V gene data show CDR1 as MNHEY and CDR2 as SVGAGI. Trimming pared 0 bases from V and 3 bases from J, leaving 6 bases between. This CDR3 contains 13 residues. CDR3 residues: CASSYSRGYEQYF. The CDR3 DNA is TGTGCCAGCAGTTACTCAAGGGGCTACGAGCAGTACTTC.

The CDR3 here is CASSLEGETEYTF. DNA for the CDR3: TGTGCCAGCAGCTTAGAGGGGGAGACAGAGTACACCTTC. This chain links TRBV7-2 with TRBJ1-2; TRBD1 might be the D (6 bases). This CDR3 has 13 amino acids. Germline V gives CDR1 SGHTA, CDR2 FQGNSA. The V end lost 1 base, the J end lost 11 bases, and 14 bases lay between the germline ends.

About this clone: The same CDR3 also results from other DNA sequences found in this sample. The CDR3 sequence is CASSPQGNTEAFF. CDR3 nucleotide sequence: TGTGCCAGCAGTCCACAGGGGAACACTGAAGCTTTCTTT. V usage is TRBV27 and J usage is TRBJ1-1; D might be TRBD1 (6 bases). Germline CDR1 reads MNHEY; CDR2 reads SMNVEV (reference sequence). The germline V and J ends were trimmed by 5 bases and 1 base, with 8 bases remaining between them. This CDR3 has 13 residues.

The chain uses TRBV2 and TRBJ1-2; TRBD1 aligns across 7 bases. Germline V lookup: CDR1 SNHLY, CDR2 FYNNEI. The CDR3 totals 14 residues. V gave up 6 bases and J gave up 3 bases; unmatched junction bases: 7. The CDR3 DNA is TGTGCCAGCAGGGGTCAGGGGGTGGACTATGGCTACACCTTC. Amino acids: CASRGQGVDYGYTF.

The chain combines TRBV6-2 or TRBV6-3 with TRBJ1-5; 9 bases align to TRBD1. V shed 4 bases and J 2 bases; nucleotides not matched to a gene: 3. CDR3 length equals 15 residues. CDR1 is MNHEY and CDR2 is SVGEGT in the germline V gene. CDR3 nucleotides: TGTGCCAGCAGTTCACAGGGGGCAGGCAATCAGCCCCAGCATTTT. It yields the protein CASSSQGAGNQPQHF.

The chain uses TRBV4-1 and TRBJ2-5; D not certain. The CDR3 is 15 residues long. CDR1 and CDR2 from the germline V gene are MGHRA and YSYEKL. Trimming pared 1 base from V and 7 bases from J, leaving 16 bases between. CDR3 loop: CASSQGPEIGVTQYF. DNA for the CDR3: TGCGCCAGCAGCCAAGGGCCGGAGATCGGCGTGACCCAGTACTTC.

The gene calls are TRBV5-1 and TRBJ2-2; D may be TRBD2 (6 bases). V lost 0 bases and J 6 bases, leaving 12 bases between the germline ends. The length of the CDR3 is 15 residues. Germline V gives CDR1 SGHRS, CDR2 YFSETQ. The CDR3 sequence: CASSLGGPGAGELFF. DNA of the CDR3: TGCGCCAGCAGCTTGGGAGGCCCGGGAGCCGGGGAGCTGTTTTTT.